This T cell receptor (beta chain) was profiled in a study of early T cells in non-severe SARS-CoV-2 infection. Study background: Chains from this unsorted whole-blood bulk RNA could not be paired.

V lost 4 bases, J lost 4 bases, and 12 bases lay in between. CDR3 length: 14 amino acids. Germline lookup yields CDR1 SGHRS and CDR2 YFSETQ. Molecules of cDNA were individually given unique molecular identifiers that were attached to them. Each CDR3 protein is one row after TCRdb ran MiXCR on the 5' RACE reads. The data show roughly 80,000 distinct CDR3 sequences, with over 12% seen just once and 3% to 3.5% held by the top ten. This clonotype was seen only a few times. Antigen unknown. Study-wide results and caveats: VDJdb matching, biased toward anti-spike CD8 responses, missed private and CD4 specificities.

The sequence was obtained from an adult who was a healthcare worker with PCR-confirmed SARS-CoV-2 infection or an uninfected control (not recorded which). V gene TRBV5-1 combines with J gene TRBJ2-1; TRBD1 is a possible D gene (5 bases). Input material: whole blood. The CDR3 DNA is TGCGCCAGCAGCATCCCGGACATATACAATGAGCAGTTCTTC. Its translation is CASSIPDIYNEQFF.